This T cell receptor beta chain was identified during a study of shared clonotypes between healthy human individuals (dated by TCRdb to 2018 to 2021). Context from the whole study: A few men and two women, aged 18 to 49 years, made up the cohort. For each donor, three plates each were used for CD4 naive and CD4 memory, two plates were used for CD8 naive, and one plate was used for CD8 memory. Leukapheresis yielded between about 0.94 and 10 billion PBMCs per donor. To increase sequencing depth and limit assay-specific biases, TCR repertoire library preparation and sequencing were carried out by different laboratories using diverse techniques. To estimate repertoire size and how much clonotypes are shared between individuals, the study performed deep sequencing of blood TCR repertoires from 4 to 6 healthy adults.

Concerning this clone itself: The antigen it recognizes is unknown. One base away there is no much larger clone; base qualities are not given.

The donors were healthy, HIV-negative adults with no recently reported acute infections or vaccinations. Every donor was a Caucasian adult living in Nashville, Tennessee, USA. CD8 memory samples were composed of magnetically selected CD45RO+ cells combined with CCR7-negative CD45RA+ effector memory (TemRA) cells. Blood was collected by leukapheresis, and PBMCs were isolated by Ficoll-Histopaque density gradient centrifugation and then cryopreserved in liquid nitrogen vapor phase. Analytical flow cytometry was used to check the purity and quantity of each magnetically sorted T cell population. Genomic DNA was isolated from each sorted fraction and quantified by UV absorbance on a Nanodrop 2000c. Using the deep immunoSEQ assay, multiplex PCR amplified TCR CDR3 regions from genomic DNA. Genomic DNA extracted from each cell subset was distributed evenly over all wells of several immunoSEQ 96-well plates, and each plate served as one replicate. For sorted subsets, each replicate PCR was loaded with roughly 0.2 ug genomic DNA, equivalent to approximately 33,000 T cell genomes. Purified libraries were measured with a Qubit 3.0 fluorometer, size-checked on a Bioanalyzer 2100, and measured again with the KAPA Library Quantification kit. Every immunoSEQ 96-well plate was sequenced on a dedicated single-read 150-cycle Illumina NextSeq 550 flow cell. The authors' pipeline ran thus. The immunoSEQ output contained only junctional sequences without quality scores, so filtering could not match that applied to full-length reads. Sequences were annotated with PyIR, a Python wrapper for IgBLAST v1.9, and V/J genes and CDR3 were assigned using IMGT germline references. Any read was removed if the V/J assignment was weak (E-value above 1e-6), the CDR3 was missing, or the read contained stop codons, out-of-frame junctions, or ambiguous translated residues. V3J clonotypes were defined as sequences sharing an identical inferred V gene, J gene, and CDR3 amino acid sequence. Percentage overlap between repertoires was computed as shared unique clonotypes divided by the size of the smaller repertoire. Richness of each repertoire was evaluated using RTK rarefaction, the Chao1 estimator, and Recon v2.1 estimates of unobserved clonotypes. OLGA was used to compute generation probabilities for all TCRbeta clonotypes that the gDNA method yielded from four donors. TCRdb retrieved this table from immuneACCESS and kept in-frame rearrangements only. Not all clones are present; in checked studies, unresolved V genes account for under half, and no reason is known for the remainder. The V and J calls and clone size come from that table; D and trimming were worked out from the DNA. The sample records approximately 710,000 clones, 90% of which are singletons. In total, the top ten clones hold 34% of the sample.

The CDR1 and CDR2 encoded by the germline V gene (reference sequence) are LNHDA and SQIVND. Counted from cysteine to phenylalanine, this CDR3 has 15 amino acids. The sequence is cut down to CDR3 DNA, 45 bases in frame from base 1. The V and J ends are trimmed by 8 bases and 0 bases, leaving 14 bases between them. Results the study describes overall, beyond this receptor: When four donors were compared, the shared fraction of clonotypes was about 5.5% for naive CD4, around 3.6% for naive CD8, roughly 2.5% for memory CD4, and roughly 0.4% for memory CD8. Even with the large sequencing depth, rarefaction of the sorted-subset datasets indicated that sequencing was incomplete. Only blood was sampled, and tissue TCR repertoires likely differ from those in blood. Estimated clonotype richness was generally larger for naive than for memory subsets. Compared with non-shared clonotypes, clonotypes shared by all four sorted-subset donors had higher generation probabilities. The small number of donors limited the genetic and exposure-history diversity represented. Pairwise subsampling led to the expectation that sequencing depth would affect the degree of clonotype sharing among donors.

What was sequenced was memory CD8+ T cells from PBMCs. The cell subset or site label of this sample denotes: CD45RO+ cells pooled with CCR7-negative TemRA cells. This TCR derives from a man between 18 and 29 years old in good health. Some clones in this sample may be carry-over from other donors' samples. The rearranged segments are TRBV19 and TRBJ1-5; perhaps TRBD1 is the D gene, with 6 bases matching. The encoded CDR3 is CASAPWGASNQPQHF. The bases are TGTGCCAGTGCCCCGTGGGGGGCTAGCAATCAGCCCCAGCATTTT.